This T cell receptor (beta chain) appears in the sequencing data of a study of beta chain features in type 1 diabetes. Expressed TCRB transcripts were sequenced because the entire RNA isolate underwent reverse transcription. Method: immunoSEQ multiplex PCR; TCRdb's copy keeps in-frame clones and lacks some. The sample lists around 450,000 clones, more than 9.5% occurring once. The length of the CDR3 is 12 residues. CDR1 is SEHNR, CDR2 FQNEAQ, per germline (reference sequence). Trimming pared 0 bases from V and 15 bases from J, leaving 12 bases between. This clone appeared a few times. The source of this sequence is a woman under 30 in good health. V usage is TRBV7-9 and J usage is TRBJ2-1; D remains unclear. Sample: naive CD4+ T cells from blood. The CDR3 sequence: CASSLAKPEWFF. For the CDR3, the DNA is TGTGCCAGCAGCTTAGCCAAGCCAGAATGGTTCTTC. Full variable domain (outside the CDR3, taken from reference TRBV7-9 and TRBJ2-1): DTGVSQNPRHKITKRGQNVTFRCDPISEHNRLYWYRQTLGQGPEFLTYFQNEAQLEKSRLLSDRFSAERPKGSFSTLEIQRTEQGDSAMYLCASSLAKPEWFFGPGTRLTVL.